This T cell receptor (beta chain) was sequenced during a study of T cells in Graves' hyperthyroidism and ophthalmopathy. This clonotype was observed a few times. The target antigen is unknown. TCR beta CDR3 sequences were amplified from RNA transcripts. With the HTBI primer set, the TCR CDR3 went through a first round of RT-PCR. TCRdb independently ran MiXCR on the multiplex PCR reads; one entry per CDR3 protein. The sample contains approximately 490,000 distinct CDR3 sequences, approximately 22% of which appear only once. Study conclusions and caveats: Ophthalmopathy got predicted by the model a median roughly 6.1 months before its onset. Ophthalmopathy cases were set apart from stable hyperthyroidism by a 13 V-J model.

The V gene's germline CDR1 is SGHTA and CDR2 FQGNSA. Trimming removed 0 bases from V and 5 bases from J, with 13 bases in between. This CDR3 has 16 residues. Patients were excluded because of uncontrolled infection, other autoimmune disease, pregnancy or lactation. Diagnoses used clinical symptoms, serum thyroxine and TRAb, thyroid ultrasound and orbital computed tomography. Source material: blood. This receptor was obtained from a woman in her 70s with Graves' ophthalmopathy. The chain has TRBV7-2 and TRBJ1-4; TRBD1 might be the D (6 bases). The CDR3 nucleotides are TGTGCCAGCAGCTTAGCACCCCGGGACACGAATGAAAAACTGTTTTTT. Translated: CASSLAPRDTNEKLFF.